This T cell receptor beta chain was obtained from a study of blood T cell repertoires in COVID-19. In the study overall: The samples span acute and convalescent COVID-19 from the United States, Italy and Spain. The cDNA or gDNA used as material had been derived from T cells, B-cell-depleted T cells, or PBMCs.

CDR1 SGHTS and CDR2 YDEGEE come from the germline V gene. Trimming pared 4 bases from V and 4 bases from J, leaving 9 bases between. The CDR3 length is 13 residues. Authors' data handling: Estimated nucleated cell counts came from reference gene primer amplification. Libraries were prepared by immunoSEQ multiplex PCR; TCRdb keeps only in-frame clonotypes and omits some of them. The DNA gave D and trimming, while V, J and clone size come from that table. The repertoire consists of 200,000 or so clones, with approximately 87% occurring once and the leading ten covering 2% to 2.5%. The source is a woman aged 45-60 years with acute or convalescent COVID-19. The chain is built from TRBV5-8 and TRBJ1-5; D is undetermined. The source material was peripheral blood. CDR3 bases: TGTGCCAGCAGCCGATTCACAAATCAGCCCCAGCATTTT. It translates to CASSRFTNQPQHF.